The next 4 T cell receptor beta chains were all read from a single sample in a study of T cells after somatic rescue of genetic block. Some clones are missing from TCRdb's copy, which holds only in-frame ones; the method was immunoSEQ multiplex PCR. The repertoire holds 100,000 to 120,000 clones, with just over 90% as singletons. Specimen: peripheral blood mononuclear cells (PBMCs). The receptors stem from a woman between 18 and 29 years old.

The V and J genes are TRBV10-3 and TRBJ1-1; tentatively, D is TRBD1 (6 bases). V lost 10 bases and J lost 10, with 31 bases in between. Germline V gene sequence: CDR1 ENHRY, CDR2 SYGVKD. The CDR3 consists of 16 residues. This chain's CDR3 is CATQPGHQSIPLRAFF. The CDR3, as DNA: TGTGCCACACAACCGGGACACCAGAGTATTCCCTTGAGAGCTTTCTTT.

The chain couples TRBV11-2 to TRBJ2-5; D unclear. Trimming took off 4 bases at V and 5 bases at J, with 8 bases between the two ends. CDR3 length: 12 residues. Germline CDR1 reads SGHAT; CDR2 reads FQNNGV. The CDR3 coding sequence is TGTGCCAGCAGCTCCGTGTTTGAGACCCAGTACTTC. As protein: CASSSVFETQYF.

The V call is TRBV11-2, the J call TRBJ2-3; either TRBD1 or TRBD2 may supply D (5 bases each). V dropped 1 base and J dropped 0 bases, with 11 bases sitting between them. Per germline, CDR1 SGHAT and CDR2 FQNNGV. The length of the CDR3 is 16 residues. CDR3 sequence: CASSLGGRGSTDTQYF. The CDR3 nucleotides read TGTGCCAGCAGCTTAGGGGGACGGGGTAGCACAGATACGCAGTATTTT.

The V gene is TRBV2, the J gene TRBJ1-2; tentative D call: TRBD1 (5 bases). CDR1 and CDR2 (germline): SNHLY, FYNNEI. The CDR3 sequence is 14 residues long. Trimming shortened V by 8 bases and J by 5 bases, and 18 bases separated the two germline ends. CDR3 nucleotides: TGTGCCAGCCCCGGCAGGGAGGCACGTTATGGCTACACCTTC. As protein: CASPGREARYGYTF.